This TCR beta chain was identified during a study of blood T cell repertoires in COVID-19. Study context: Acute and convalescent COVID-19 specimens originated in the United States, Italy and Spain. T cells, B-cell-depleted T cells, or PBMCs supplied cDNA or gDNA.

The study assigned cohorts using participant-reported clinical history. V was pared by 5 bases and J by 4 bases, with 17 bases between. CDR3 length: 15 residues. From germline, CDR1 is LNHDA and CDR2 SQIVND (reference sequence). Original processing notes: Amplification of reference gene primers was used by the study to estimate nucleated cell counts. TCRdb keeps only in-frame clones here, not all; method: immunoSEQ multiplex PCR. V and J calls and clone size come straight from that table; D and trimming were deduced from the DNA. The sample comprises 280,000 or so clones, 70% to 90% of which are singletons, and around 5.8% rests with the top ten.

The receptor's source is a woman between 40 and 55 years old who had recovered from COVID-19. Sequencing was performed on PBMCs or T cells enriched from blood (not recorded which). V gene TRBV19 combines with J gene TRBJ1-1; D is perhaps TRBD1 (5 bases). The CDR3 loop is CASSSPYRQSTEAFF. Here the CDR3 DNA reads TGTGCCAGTAGTTCGCCCTACCGACAGTCCACTGAAGCTTTCTTT.